These T cell receptor beta chains were read from a single sample in a study of T cells in localized non-small cell lung cancer. Generated by immunoSEQ multiplex PCR, the TCRdb table keeps only in-frame clones and is missing some. The sample lists 70,000 to 100,000 clones; around 80% were seen once. The sequences come from peripheral blood, collected before any cancer treatment. Source of these receptors: a female donor at least 60 years old with stage I lung adenocarcinoma. The CDR3 runs from the conserved cysteine through the conserved F or W. Fields, in order: V gene, D gene, clone size, J gene, CDR3 DNA, CDR3 protein. A D gene is named only where the DNA matches it firmly. Size is omitted from some rows. Given values are once, few, many or a class for expanded clones.

v_gene: TRBV5-6; d_gene: -; abundance: few; j_gene: TRBJ2-7; CDR3nt: TGTGCCAGCACCTCGGGCCGGACCTACGAGCAGTACTTC; CDR3aa: CASTSGRTYEQYF
v_gene: TRBV2; d_gene: TRBD2; abundance: -; j_gene: TRBJ2-1; CDR3nt: TGTGCCAGCGGGGACTACCTATCCTCCCATGAGCAGTTCTTC; CDR3aa: CASGDYLSSHEQFF
v_gene: TRBV5-4; d_gene: -; abundance: -; j_gene: TRBJ2-1; CDR3nt: TGTGCCAGCAGCTTTCCTAACAATGAGCAGTTCTTC; CDR3aa: CASSFPNNEQFF
v_gene: TRBV5-1; d_gene: -; abundance: few; j_gene: TRBJ1-2; CDR3nt: TGCGCCAGCAGCTTGGAGGGGAAAGGGTCTGGCTACACCTTC; CDR3aa: CASSLEGKGSGYTF
v_gene: TRBV4-3; d_gene: -; abundance: many; j_gene: TRBJ2-6; CDR3nt: TGCGCCAGCAGCCAACCCCCCGCTTGGGAGTCTGGGGCCAACGTCCTGACTTTC; CDR3aa: CASSQPPAWESGANVLTF
v_gene: TRBV19; d_gene: -; abundance: -; j_gene: TRBJ1-5; CDR3nt: TGTGCCAGTAGTATAGATCTAGTGACGGGTCAGCCCCAGCATTTT; CDR3aa: CASSIDLVTGQPQHF
v_gene: TRBV5-1; d_gene: TRBD1; abundance: -; j_gene: TRBJ1-2; CDR3nt: TGCGCCAGCAGCTTGGTAGCAGGGACAGACTCCACCTTC; CDR3aa: CASSLVAGTDSTF
v_gene: TRBV25-1; d_gene: -; abundance: -; j_gene: TRBJ1-2; CDR3nt: TGTGCCAGCAGTGAATCGGCTCAGTGGGGCTACACCTTC; CDR3aa: CASSESAQWGYTF
v_gene: TRBV9; d_gene: TRBD2; abundance: -; j_gene: TRBJ2-3; CDR3nt: TGTGCCAGCAGCATCACAGCGGGGGCCGGGGATACGCAGTATTTT; CDR3aa: CASSITAGAGDTQYF
v_gene: TRBV9; d_gene: TRBD2; abundance: once; j_gene: TRBJ2-5; CDR3nt: TGTGCCAGCAGCGAGCGGGGGGGCTGGGAGACCCAGTACTTC; CDR3aa: CASSERGGWETQYF
v_gene: TRBV5-4; d_gene: -; abundance: -; j_gene: TRBJ1-4; CDR3nt: TGTGCCAGCAGCCCCCCGAGGGCAGCCGTCGGAAAACTGTTTTTT; CDR3aa: CASSPPRAAVGKLFF
v_gene: TRBV9; d_gene: TRBD2; abundance: -; j_gene: TRBJ2-7; CDR3nt: TGTGCCAGCAGCGTCCTGGGGGAGGGGTTCTACGAGCAGTACTTC; CDR3aa: CASSVLGEGFYEQYF
v_gene: TRBV7-9; d_gene: -; abundance: -; j_gene: TRBJ2-5; CDR3nt: TGTGCCAGCAGCTTAGTAGCTCAAGAGACCCAGTACTTC; CDR3aa: CASSLVAQETQYF
v_gene: TRBV5-1; d_gene: -; abundance: few; j_gene: TRBJ1-2; CDR3nt: TGCGCCAGCAGCCCGACGGTAAACTATGGCTACACCTTC; CDR3aa: CASSPTVNYGYTF
v_gene: TRBV11-1; d_gene: TRBD2; abundance: -; j_gene: TRBJ2-3; CDR3nt: TGTGCCAGCAGCTCCACGGAGCCAGCGGGAGGGGCAGATACGCAGTATTTT; CDR3aa: CASSSTEPAGGADTQYF
v_gene: TRBV2; d_gene: -; abundance: -; j_gene: TRBJ1-1; CDR3nt: TGTGCCAGCACCCAGAGGATTGCAGCTTTCTTT; CDR3aa: CASTQRIAAFF
v_gene: TRBV27; d_gene: -; abundance: -; j_gene: TRBJ2-6; CDR3nt: TGTGCCAGCTTGCCGCGGGCCGAACTCTCTGGGGCCAACGTCCTGACTTTC; CDR3aa: CASLPRAELSGANVLTF
v_gene: TRBV5-4; d_gene: TRBD1; abundance: -; j_gene: TRBJ2-7; CDR3nt: TGTGCCAGCAGCATGGGGGACAGCCTAACCTACGAGCAGTACTTC; CDR3aa: CASSMGDSLTYEQYF
v_gene: TRBV29-1; d_gene: -; abundance: -; j_gene: TRBJ1-5; CDR3nt: TGCAGCGTTGAAGTGGCAGTCAATCAGCCCCAGCATTTT; CDR3aa: CSVEVAVNQPQHF
v_gene: TRBV6-6; d_gene: TRBD2; abundance: -; j_gene: TRBJ2-1; CDR3nt: TGTGCCAGCAGCCCGGGACTAGCGTTATACAATGAGCAGTTCTTC; CDR3aa: CASSPGLALYNEQFF
v_gene: TRBV7-2; d_gene: -; abundance: -; j_gene: TRBJ2-7; CDR3nt: TGTGCCAGCAGCCCGTACCTGGGGATTTACGAGCATGTCTTC; CDR3aa: CASSPYLGIYEHVF
v_gene: TRBV27; d_gene: -; abundance: -; j_gene: TRBJ2-1; CDR3nt: TGTGCCAGCAATCGGAGGTCCGGGGCGGATGAGCAGTTCTTC; CDR3aa: CASNRRSGADEQFF
v_gene: TRBV7-2; d_gene: -; abundance: -; j_gene: TRBJ2-1; CDR3nt: TGTGCCAGCAGCCGAGCCTCAGGGGACTACAATGAGCAGTTCTTC; CDR3aa: CASSRASGDYNEQFF
v_gene: TRBV28; d_gene: TRBD2; abundance: few; j_gene: TRBJ2-1; CDR3nt: TGTGCCAGCAGCGGCGGCGTAGCGGGAGTCTACAATGAGCAGTTCTTC; CDR3aa: CASSGGVAGVYNEQFF
v_gene: TRBV6-4; d_gene: TRBD2; abundance: -; j_gene: TRBJ2-1; CDR3nt: TGTGCCAGCAGCCCTAACGGCGCGGGAGCCTACAATGAGCAGTTCTTC; CDR3aa: CASSPNGAGAYNEQFF
v_gene: TRBV6-1; d_gene: -; abundance: few; j_gene: TRBJ1-5; CDR3nt: TGTGCCAGCAGTGAAGGTGGGGGGAAGGCGGGCAATCAGCCCCAGCATTTT; CDR3aa: CASSEGGGKAGNQPQHF
v_gene: TRBV29-1; d_gene: TRBD1; abundance: few; j_gene: TRBJ1-2; CDR3nt: TGCAGCGTTGAAGCAGAGGACAGGGTGCCCTATGGCTACACCTTC; CDR3aa: CSVEAEDRVPYGYTF
v_gene: TRBV14; d_gene: -; abundance: many; j_gene: TRBJ1-5; CDR3nt: TGTGCCAGCAGCCAAGGACAGTATCTTCCCCAGCATTTT; CDR3aa: CASSQGQYLPQHF
v_gene: TRBV7-9; d_gene: -; abundance: -; j_gene: TRBJ2-5; CDR3nt: TGTGCCAGCAGCTTGGAGGGGGTGATCCAAGAGACCCAGTACTTC; CDR3aa: CASSLEGVIQETQYF
v_gene: TRBV19; d_gene: -; abundance: -; j_gene: TRBJ2-7; CDR3nt: TGTGCCAGTAGAAACTTAGGGTCAGACGAGCAGTACTTC; CDR3aa: CASRNLGSDEQYF
v_gene: TRBV9; d_gene: -; abundance: -; j_gene: TRBJ2-3; CDR3nt: TGTGCCAGCAGCCCCCAGGCGGGTCTAAGCACAGATACGCAGTATTTT; CDR3aa: CASSPQAGLSTDTQYF
v_gene: TRBV30; d_gene: -; abundance: few; j_gene: TRBJ1-6; CDR3nt: TGTGCCTGGAGTATGGAGGGCTTCTCACCCCTCCACTTT; CDR3aa: CAWSMEGFSPLHF
v_gene: TRBV6-6; d_gene: TRBD1; abundance: -; j_gene: TRBJ1-2; CDR3nt: TGTGCCAGCAGTGGGGGGGGACAGGGTATCGTCTATGGCTACACCTTC; CDR3aa: CASSGGGQGIVYGYTF
v_gene: TRBV28; d_gene: -; abundance: -; j_gene: TRBJ2-6; CDR3nt: TGTGCCAGCAGTTTGGGGGCCAACGTCCTGACTTTC; CDR3aa: CASSLGANVLTF
v_gene: TRBV6-1; d_gene: -; abundance: -; j_gene: TRBJ1-6; CDR3nt: TGTGCCAGCAGTGAAGGGCGGATGGAGAGATCACCCCTCCACTTT; CDR3aa: CASSEGRMERSPLHF
v_gene: TRBV5-1; d_gene: -; abundance: -; j_gene: TRBJ1-1; CDR3nt: TGCGCCAGCAGGGAGGGCAGGAACACTGAAGCTTTCTTT; CDR3aa: CASREGRNTEAFF
v_gene: TRBV29-1; d_gene: -; abundance: -; j_gene: TRBJ2-1; CDR3nt: TGCAGCGTCGTCCGGGGCGGGGATTACAATGAGCAGTTCTTC; CDR3aa: CSVVRGGDYNEQFF
v_gene: TRBV4-2; d_gene: TRBD1; abundance: few; j_gene: TRBJ1-2; CDR3nt: TGTGCCAGCAGCCATGTGACAGGGGACTATGGCTACACCTTC; CDR3aa: CASSHVTGDYGYTF
v_gene: TRBV6-1; d_gene: -; abundance: -; j_gene: TRBJ2-7; CDR3nt: TGTGCCAGCGGGCAGTCCTACGAGCAGTACTTC; CDR3aa: CASGQSYEQYF
v_gene: TRBV11-3; d_gene: -; abundance: -; j_gene: TRBJ2-1; CDR3nt: TGTGCCAGCAGCTTAGTACAGGGTGAGAGTGAGCAGTTCTTC; CDR3aa: CASSLVQGESEQFF
v_gene: TRBV30; d_gene: TRBD1; abundance: -; j_gene: TRBJ1-2; CDR3nt: TGTGCCTGGGCTACGGGACAGGGGAATGGAGGCTACACCTTC; CDR3aa: CAWATGQGNGGYTF
v_gene: TRBV28; d_gene: -; abundance: -; j_gene: TRBJ1-1; CDR3nt: TGTGCCAGCAGCCCACAACAGGGACTGAACACTGAAGCTTTCTTT; CDR3aa: CASSPQQGLNTEAFF
v_gene: TRBV11-1; d_gene: -; abundance: -; j_gene: TRBJ2-7; CDR3nt: TGTGCCAGCAGCTTAGCACCGCTACTAGCCGAGCAGTACTTC; CDR3aa: CASSLAPLLAEQYF
v_gene: TRBV7-2; d_gene: TRBD1; abundance: -; j_gene: TRBJ2-7; CDR3nt: TGTGCCAGCAGCCCCGGGACAGGGGTGTCCCACGAGCAGTACTTC; CDR3aa: CASSPGTGVSHEQYF